This T cell receptor (beta chain) was identified in a study of beta chain features in type 1 diabetes. Study-wide results and caveats: Type 1 diabetes patients had TCRB CDR3s that were shorter (moderately but significantly so) in all four CD4+ subsets. VDJ junctions from patients with type 1 diabetes contained fewer insertions and more deletions.

The investigators reverse transcribed all of the isolated RNA, so they sequenced expressed TCRB transcripts. The data were produced by immunoSEQ multiplex PCR, yet TCRdb's version contains in-frame clones alone and is incomplete. Of 250,000 to 350,000 clones in the sample, 14% were seen once. V gave up 5 bases and J gave up 0 bases; unmatched junction bases: 6. From germline, CDR1 is MDHEN and CDR2 SYDVKM. The CDR3 runs to 16 residues. A few counts support this clone. Its target is not known. Researchers reported sorting CD4+ naive, central memory, regulatory and stem cell-like memory cells via CD45RO/CCR7/CD25/CD127/CD95/CD27.

The sequence was obtained from a man aged 30 to 39 with type 1 diabetes. Material: naive CD4+ T cells from blood. The J gene is TRBJ2-4, the V gene TRBV28, with 8 nucleotides matching TRBD2. The CDR3 loop is CASSPAGVKAKNIQYF. CDR3 in DNA: TGTGCCAGCAGTCCAGCGGGAGTAAAAGCCAAAAACATTCAGTACTTC.